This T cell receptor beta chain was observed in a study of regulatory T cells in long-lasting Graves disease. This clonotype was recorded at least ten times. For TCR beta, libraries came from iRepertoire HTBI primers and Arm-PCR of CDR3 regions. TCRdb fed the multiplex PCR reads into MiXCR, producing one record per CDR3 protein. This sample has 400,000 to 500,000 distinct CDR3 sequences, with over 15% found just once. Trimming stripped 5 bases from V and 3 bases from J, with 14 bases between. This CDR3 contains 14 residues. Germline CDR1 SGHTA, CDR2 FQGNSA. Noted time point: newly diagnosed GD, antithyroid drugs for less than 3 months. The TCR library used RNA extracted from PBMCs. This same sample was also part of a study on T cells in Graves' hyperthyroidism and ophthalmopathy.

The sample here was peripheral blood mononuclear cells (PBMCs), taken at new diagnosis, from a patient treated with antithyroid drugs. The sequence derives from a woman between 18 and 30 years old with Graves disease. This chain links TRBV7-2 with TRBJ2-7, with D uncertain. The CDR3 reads CASSPDQTIYEQYF. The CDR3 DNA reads TGTGCCAGCAGCCCCGACCAGACGATCTACGAGCAGTACTTC.